The rows below give T cell receptor beta chains drawn from one sample of a study of T cell clones after liver transplantation. Data came from immunoSEQ multiplex PCR; TCRdb stores just in-frame clones and leaves some out. The sample consists of tens of thousands of clones, approximately 82% of them appearing once. The sequencing here drew on CD4+ T cells from blood, taken at the 22-month timepoint. These receptors were obtained from a human patient who received a liver transplant. Some T cells may arise from the graft donor. The CDR3 runs from the conserved cysteine through the conserved F or W. A D gene is named only where the DNA matches it firmly. Only part of the rows carry a size: once, few, many, or a class if the clone is expanded.

clone_size: few; v_call: TRBV6-6; j_call: TRBJ1-1; d_call: .; cdr3_nt: TGTGCCAGCTGTCTTACTCAGAACACTGAAGCTTTCTTT; cdr3_aa: CASCLTQNTEAFF
clone_size: .; v_call: TRBV14; j_call: TRBJ1-1; d_call: .; cdr3_nt: TGTGCCAGCAGCCGAACCGCCATCGGCACTGAAGCTTTCTTT; cdr3_aa: CASSRTAIGTEAFF
clone_size: few; v_call: TRBV6-5; j_call: TRBJ1-1; d_call: .; cdr3_nt: TGTGCCAGCAGTTACAGGATACCCCCGAACACTGAAGCTTTCTTT; cdr3_aa: CASSYRIPPNTEAFF
clone_size: once; v_call: TRBV6-1; j_call: TRBJ2-7; d_call: .; cdr3_nt: TGTGCCACACAGGGCCGCGCGGGAGCGGGGGAGCAGTACTTC; cdr3_aa: CATQGRAGAGEQYF
clone_size: .; v_call: TRBV19; j_call: TRBJ2-7; d_call: TRBD2; cdr3_nt: TGTGCCAGTAGTGCCCGGGGAGGGAGCTACGAGCAGTACTTC; cdr3_aa: CASSARGGSYEQYF
clone_size: few; v_call: TRBV5-6; j_call: TRBJ2-1; d_call: .; cdr3_nt: TGTGCCAGCAGCTTGGAGTTCATAGGAGGCAATGAGCAGTTCTTC; cdr3_aa: CASSLEFIGGNEQFF
clone_size: .; v_call: TRBV7-6; j_call: TRBJ2-3; d_call: .; cdr3_nt: TGTGCCAGCAGCGATAATAGGCGGGGGCGCACAGATACGCAGTATTTT; cdr3_aa: CASSDNRRGRTDTQYF
clone_size: many; v_call: TRBV7-2; j_call: TRBJ2-1; d_call: TRBD2; cdr3_nt: TGTGCCAGCAGCGGGAGCGGGGGACACAATGAGCAGTTCTTC; cdr3_aa: CASSGSGGHNEQFF
clone_size: .; v_call: TRBV5-6; j_call: TRBJ2-5; d_call: TRBD2; cdr3_nt: TGTGCCAGCAGGACTAGCGGGCGACCGGGGGAGACCCAGTACTTC; cdr3_aa: CASRTSGRPGETQYF
clone_size: .; v_call: TRBV28; j_call: TRBJ2-7; d_call: .; cdr3_nt: TGTGCCAGCTCTCGGAACGAGCAGTACTTC; cdr3_aa: CASSRNEQYF
clone_size: .; v_call: TRBV5-4; j_call: TRBJ2-6; d_call: .; cdr3_nt: TGTGCCAGCAGCTCGGGGACGGGGGGCGCTGGGGCCAACGTCCTGACTTTC; cdr3_aa: CASSSGTGGAGANVLTF
clone_size: .; v_call: TRBV7-9; j_call: TRBJ2-5; d_call: TRBD1; cdr3_nt: TGTGCCAGCAGCCGAAGACAGGGCCAAGAGACCCAGTACTTC; cdr3_aa: CASSRRQGQETQYF
clone_size: .; v_call: TRBV18; j_call: TRBJ1-2; d_call: .; cdr3_nt: TGTGCCAGCTCACGGGACATCGGACAGACCTATGGCTACACCTTC; cdr3_aa: CASSRDIGQTYGYTF
clone_size: few; v_call: TRBV6-1; j_call: TRBJ2-5; d_call: .; cdr3_nt: TGTGCCAGCAGTGACCAAGAGACCCAGTACTTC; cdr3_aa: CASSDQETQYF
clone_size: .; v_call: TRBV5-1; j_call: TRBJ2-7; d_call: .; cdr3_nt: TGCGCCAGCAGCTTGGTTCCAGGGGGGGTCTACGAGCAGTACTTC; cdr3_aa: CASSLVPGGVYEQYF
clone_size: .; v_call: TRBV5-6; j_call: TRBJ2-3; d_call: .; cdr3_nt: TGTGCCAGCAGCTTGCGGGCGGGGGCCCGCACAGATACGCAGTATTTT; cdr3_aa: CASSLRAGARTDTQYF
clone_size: once; v_call: TRBV11-2; j_call: TRBJ2-7; d_call: TRBD1; cdr3_nt: TGTGCCAGCAGCTTAGCAGGGGGTGAGCAGTACTTC; cdr3_aa: CASSLAGGEQYF
clone_size: once; v_call: TRBV18; j_call: TRBJ2-1; d_call: .; cdr3_nt: TGTGCCAGCTCACCACAAGAGGGCTCCTACAATGAGCAGTTCTTC; cdr3_aa: CASSPQEGSYNEQFF
clone_size: once; v_call: TRBV15; j_call: TRBJ2-5; d_call: .; cdr3_nt: TGTGCCACCAGCAGAGATGGGCAGTCCAATTACCTCCAAGAGACCCAGTACTTC; cdr3_aa: CATSRDGQSNYLQETQYF
clone_size: .; v_call: TRBV9; j_call: TRBJ2-3; d_call: TRBD2; cdr3_nt: TGTGCCAGCAGCCCCCTAGGTGCGTCGACTAGCGGCGATACGCAGTATTTT; cdr3_aa: CASSPLGASTSGDTQYF
clone_size: .; v_call: TRBV5-1; j_call: TRBJ2-5; d_call: .; cdr3_nt: TGCGCCAGCAGCTTGGCCTTGGGCAAGCAAGAGACCCAGTACTTC; cdr3_aa: CASSLALGKQETQYF
clone_size: .; v_call: TRBV11-2; j_call: TRBJ2-7; d_call: .; cdr3_nt: TGTGCCAGCAGCTCCCTACAGGGAATATCCTACGAGCAGTACTTC; cdr3_aa: CASSSLQGISYEQYF